Below, 25 T cell receptor beta chains from the same sample are listed, as sequenced in a study of vaccination effects on CD4 cells after COVID-19. Sequenced by immunoSEQ multiplex PCR; TCRdb stores in-frame clones only, minus some. Here the sample spans some 70,000 clones, over 75% being singletons. These receptors are not linked to any known antigen. Investigators separated out CD4+ T cells once about 10 days of culture had passed. Every participant took two doses of the BNT162b2 or mRNA-1273 vaccine. The sequences come from CD4+ T cells from PBMCs cultured without peptide, collected after COVID-19 vaccination. These receptors originate from a human donor who received a COVID-19 vaccine.

The chain recombines TRBV4-1 with TRBJ2-2; D possibly matches TRBD1 or TRBD2 (5 bases each). The CDR3 sequence is 18 residues long. Germline V gene data show CDR1 as MGHRA and CDR2 as YSYEKL. V was trimmed by 2 bases and J by 0 bases, leaving 16 bases between them. The CDR3 spells CASSQWAAGTSNTGELFF. The CDR3 DNA reads TGCGCCAGCAGCCAATGGGCGGCCGGGACCTCGAACACCGGGGAGCTGTTTTTT.

The chain employs TRBV9 and TRBJ2-3; 8 bases map to TRBD1. The germline CDR1 and CDR2 sequences are SGDLS and YYNGEE. The CDR3 extends over 15 amino acids. Trimming took 3 bases from V and 1 from J; bases not matched to a gene: 4. This CDR3 is CASSGVTGGTDTQYF. In DNA, the CDR3 is TGTGCCAGCAGCGGAGTGACAGGGGGCACAGATACGCAGTATTTT.

This clone has a single count. The gene calls are TRBV28 and TRBJ2-3; D remains unclear. Germline V gene lookup returns CDR1 MDHEN and CDR2 SYDVKM. V lost 6 bases and J 6 bases, leaving 10 bases between the germline ends. The CDR3 spans 12 residues. The chain's CDR3 is CASRRPIDTQYF. CDR3 bases: TGTGCCAGCAGGCGACCGATTGATACGCAGTATTTT.

J is TRBJ1-2 and V is TRBV19, with 8 bases that match TRBD1. V shed 3 bases, J shed 0 bases, and the junction held 9 bases outside the gene matches. This CDR3 comprises 17 residues. The V gene's germline CDR1 is LNHDA and CDR2 SQIVND (reference sequence). For the CDR3, the DNA is TGTGCCAGTAGTATTCCCAGGGGGCGCAGAGCTAACTATGGCTACACCTTC. It is translated as CASSIPRGRRANYGYTF.

This clone has more than one count but fewer than ten. The chain uses TRBV3-1 (or the pseudogene TRBV3-2) and TRBJ2-5; 11 nucleotides align to TRBD2. CDR3 length: 17 residues. Germline trimming cut 4 bases from V and 4 bases from J; bases unmatched to any gene: 11. Germline V lookup: CDR1 LGHDT, CDR2 YNNKEL (reference sequence). The CDR3 DNA is TGTGCCAGCAGCCTGCGGGTGGTAGCGGGGGGGATAGAGACCCAGTACTTC. It codes for CASSLRVVAGGIETQYF.

This clone showed up just a few times. This chain connects TRBV19 to TRBJ1-2, with D possibly TRBD1 on 5 matching bases. Trimming pared 10 bases from V and 7 bases from J, leaving 28 bases between. The CDR3 spans 16 residues. Germline V lookup: CDR1 LNHDA, CDR2 SQIVND (reference sequence). The CDR3 loop reads CATDTAGAWGESGYTF. CDR3 DNA sequence: TGTGCCACGGACACGGCCGGGGCCTGGGGGGAAAGTGGCTACACCTTC. The full variable domain, in which reference TRBV19 and TRBJ1-2 provide the parts outside the CDR3, is DGGITQSPKYLFRKEGQNVTLSCEQNLNHDAMYWYRQDPGQGLRLIYYSQIVNDFQKGDIAEGYSVSREKKESFPLTVTSAQKNPTAFYLCATDTAGAWGESGYTFGSGTRLTVV.

This clone was counted only a few times. The V call is TRBV28, the J call TRBJ2-2; D is possibly TRBD1 or TRBD2 (5 bases each). The germline gives CDR1 MDHEN, CDR2 SYDVKM. V lost 5 bases to trimming and J lost 4 bases, with 14 bases between them. The CDR3 consists of 15 residues. The CDR3 spells CASSLTGTATGELFF. Written as DNA, the CDR3 is TGTGCCAGCAGTCTAACCGGGACCGCCACCGGGGAGCTGTTTTTT.

The V and J genes are TRBV5-8 and TRBJ2-3; no clear D. Germline V gene lookup returns CDR1 SGHTS and CDR2 YDEGEE. This CDR3 has 16 amino acids. V was pared by 7 bases and J by 0 bases, with 18 bases between. CDR3 sequence: CASPSYPGSSTDTQYF. The CDR3 DNA follows: TGTGCCAGCCCGTCATATCCGGGCAGTAGCACAGATACGCAGTATTTT.

The rearrangement links TRBV6-6 to TRBJ2-7; unclear D gene. CDR1 is MNHNY and CDR2 is SVGAGI in the germline V gene (reference sequence). The length of the CDR3 is 13 residues. With 2 bases removed from V and 0 bases from J, the gap between germline ends came to 5 bases. CDR3 nucleotides: TGTGCCAGCAGTTACGGTAACTCCTACGAGCAGTACGTC. This codes for CASSYGNSYEQYV.

The gene calls are TRBV19 and TRBJ1-4, with a possible D match to TRBD1 (5 bases). CDR1 and CDR2 from the germline V gene are LNHDA and SQIVND (reference sequence). This CDR3 is 13 amino acids long. V shed 3 bases and J shed 7 bases, with 9 bases lying between them. The chain's CDR3 is CASSIWGREKLFF. In nucleotides, the CDR3 is TGTGCCAGTAGTATCTGGGGACGTGAAAAACTGTTTTTT.

The chain recombines TRBV10-2 with TRBJ1-1, with 9 bases aligning to TRBD1. CDR1 is WSHSY, CDR2 SAAADI, per germline. V shed 5 bases and J 1 base; nucleotides not matched to a gene: 2. CDR3 size: 14 residues. CDR3 sequence (DNA): TGCGCCAGCAGTCAGACAGGGGGGAACACTGAAGCTTTCTTT. As protein: CASSQTGGNTEAFF.

The chain combines TRBV7-3 with TRBJ2-1; TRBD2 aligns across 10 bases. Trimming took 5 bases from V and 7 from J; bases not matched to a gene: 5. Germline assignment: CDR1 SGHTA and CDR2 FQGTGA. This CDR3 region has 14 residues. As DNA, the CDR3 is TGTGCCAGCAGCAGCGGGGGGGTAGGAAATGAGCAGTTCTTC. Protein: CASSSGGVGNEQFF. Complete variable domain (other parts from reference TRBV7-3 and TRBJ2-1): GAGVSQTPSNKVTEKGKYVELRCDPISGHTALYWYRQSLGQGPEFLIYFQGTGAADDSGLPNDRFFAVRPEGSVSTLKIQRTERGDSAVYLCASSSGGVGNEQFFGPGTRLTVL.

This clone was counted between two and nine times. The chain links TRBV3-1 (or the pseudogene TRBV3-2) to TRBJ1-1, with D unclear. Trimming left V 2 bases short and J 7 bases short, with 14 bases between. Germline values: CDR1 LGHDT, CDR2 YNNKEL (reference sequence). The CDR3 covers 14 residues. The CDR3, as DNA: TGTGCCAGCAGCCAATCGTCTTGGCGGGGTGAAGCTTTCTTT. Translated, it gives CASSQSSWRGEAFF.

This clone appeared a single time. The chain is built from TRBV4-3 and TRBJ2-3; D ambiguous. The CDR3 sequence is 15 residues long. Germline V gives CDR1 LGHNA, CDR2 YSLEER. The V gene lost 0 bases and the J gene lost 0 bases, with 7 bases spanning the gap. The CDR3 spells CASSQDAPSTDTQYF. The CDR3 bases are TGCGCCAGCAGCCAAGACGCCCCTAGCACAGATACGCAGTATTTT.

The V call is TRBV6-5, the J call TRBJ2-2, with D uncertain. Germline loops: CDR1 MNHEY, CDR2 SVGAGI. V gave up 4 bases and J gave up 1 base, with 7 bases separating them. The CDR3 is 14 residues long. In DNA form, the CDR3 reads TGTGCCAGCAGTTTCCTAGGGAACACCGGGGAGCTGTTTTTT. Residues: CASSFLGNTGELFF.

This clone was observed a handful of times. In nucleotides, the CDR3 is TGTGCCAGTAGTGATGACAGGATTACCTCCTATAGCAATCAGCCCCAGCATTTT. It codes for CASSDDRITSYSNQPQHF. This chain links TRBV19 with TRBJ1-5, with D maybe TRBD1 (6 bases). V was pared by 5 bases and J by 0 bases, with 20 bases between. CDR1 and CDR2 from the germline V gene are LNHDA and SQIVND (reference sequence). The CDR3 has 18 residues.

The chain carries TRBV9 and TRBJ2-3; tentative D call: TRBD2 (7 bases). The CDR3 consists of 14 residues. V lost 10 bases, J lost 1 base, and 16 bases lay in between. Per the germline V gene, CDR1 is SGDLS and CDR2 is YYNGEE. As DNA, the CDR3 is TGTGCCTCCTCGGGGGGCTTGGGCACAGATACGCAGTATTTT. It translates to CASSGGLGTDTQYF.

The CDR3 bases are TGTGCCAGCAGCTTGGCCCCGGGGGTCCAAGAGACCCAGTACTTC. Translating gives CASSLAPGVQETQYF. The V gene is TRBV5-5, the J gene TRBJ2-5; weak D call: TRBD2 (6 bases). V was clipped by 0 bases and J by 1 base, with 10 bases between them. Germline V lookup: CDR1 SGHKS, CDR2 YYEKEE (reference sequence). CDR3 length equals 15 residues.

The chain joins TRBV19 to TRBJ1-1; 7 bases match TRBD1. Germline CDR1 is LNHDA and CDR2 is SQIVND (reference sequence). Germline trimming cut 6 bases from V and 7 bases from J; bases unmatched to any gene: 11. The CDR3 is 14 amino acids. The chain's CDR3 is CASSPTGVRNEAFF. The CDR3 DNA is TGTGCCAGTAGCCCAACAGGGGTAAGAAATGAAGCTTTCTTT. Drawing the rest from reference TRBV19 and TRBJ1-1, the complete variable domain is DGGITQSPKYLFRKEGQNVTLSCEQNLNHDAMYWYRQDPGQGLRLIYYSQIVNDFQKGDIAEGYSVSREKKESFPLTVTSAQKNPTAFYLCASSPTGVRNEAFFGQGTRLTVV.

V gene TRBV6-2 or TRBV6-3 combines with J gene TRBJ2-3; 15 bases are shared with TRBD2. Germline lookup yields CDR1 MNHEY and CDR2 SVGEGT. V trimming: 2 bases; J trimming: 5 bases; junction bases outside the gene matches: 5. CDR3 length: 17 amino acids. The CDR3 sequence is CASSYGLAGGPGDTQYF. Written as DNA, the CDR3 is TGTGCCAGCAGTTACGGACTAGCGGGGGGGCCGGGAGATACGCAGTATTTT.

The chain joins TRBV4-3 to TRBJ2-3; 9 bases align to TRBD2. The germline CDR1 and CDR2 sequences are LGHNA and YSLEER. V was pared by 0 bases and J by 1 base, with 5 bases of the junction left unmatched. This CDR3 comprises 17 residues. This chain's CDR3 is CASSQDASGGRTDTQYF. The DNA of the CDR3 is TGCGCCAGCAGCCAAGATGCGAGCGGGGGGCGCACAGATACGCAGTATTTT.

This clone was seen a few times. V and J are TRBV24-1 and TRBJ2-5; D possibly uses TRBD1 or TRBD2 (5 bases each). V gave up 9 bases and J gave up 4 bases, with 11 bases separating them. This CDR3 is built from 12 residues. The germline CDR1 and CDR2 sequences are KGHDR and SFDVKD. CDR3 DNA: TGTGCCACCCGGGGCTTTGGAGAGACCCAGTACTTC. Translation gives CATRGFGETQYF.

The gene calls are TRBV19 and TRBJ2-6, with 8 bases lining up with TRBD1. CDR1 is LNHDA and CDR2 is SQIVND in the germline V gene (reference sequence). The CDR3 has 15 amino acids. With V trimmed by 1 base and J by 11 bases, 7 bases remained unmatched. The chain's CDR3 is CASSIASRGLDVLTF. The CDR3 DNA reads TGTGCCAGTAGTATAGCAAGCAGGGGGCTAGACGTCCTGACTTTC.

The gene calls are TRBV7-9 and TRBJ2-1; D may match TRBD1 or TRBD2 (5 bases each). The CDR3 length is 14 residues. The germline CDR1 and CDR2 sequences are SEHNR and FQNEAQ (reference sequence). The germline V and J ends were trimmed by 3 bases and 10 bases, with 16 bases remaining between them. The CDR3 DNA sequence: TGTGCCAGCAGCTTCCCGGGACCCGTGAGGGAGCAGTTCTTC. Amino acids: CASSFPGPVREQFF.

The gene calls are TRBV19 and TRBJ1-4; D is perhaps TRBD1 (6 bases). V lost 3 bases and J 4 bases, leaving 15 bases between the germline ends. From germline, CDR1 is LNHDA and CDR2 SQIVND (reference sequence). The CDR3 has 16 amino acids. CDR3 nucleotides: TGTGCCAGTAGTATGGGCAGGGGCAGGGATAATGAAAAACTGTTTTTT. Translated, it gives CASSMGRGRDNEKLFF.